This T cell receptor beta chain is from a study of long-term antiretroviral therapy in people with HIV. Survey-level immunoSEQ v3.0 assays were run. The repertoire was sequenced with immunoSEQ multiplex PCR; TCRdb's copy has only in-frame clones and lacks some. The sample shows approximately 17,000 clones, approximately 80% of them seen only once. CDR1 and CDR2 from the germline V gene are MGHRA and YSYEKL. Trimming shortened V by 0 bases and J by 13 bases, and 6 bases separated the two germline ends. The CDR3 extends over 10 amino acids. The chain joins TRBV4-1 to TRBJ1-1, with unresolved D. Sequencing used unsorted PBMCs, obtained 0.1 years before starting antiretroviral therapy. This receptor was taken from a man between 18 and 29 years old with HIV. The CDR3 DNA reads TGCGCCAGCAGCCAAGATAGGGTTTTCTTT. Residues: CASSQDRVFF.